These 28 T cell receptor beta chains came from one sample sequenced in a study of response to subunit inactivated influenza vaccine. TCRdb called the RT-PCR reads again in MiXCR, with one record for every CDR3 protein. The sample records hundreds of thousands of distinct CDR3 sequences, roughly 8.2% being singletons. The sequences come from PBMCs from blood, collected roughly 24 months after vaccination. Every receptor here comes from a man between 50 and 75 years old who received an inactivated influenza vaccine.

This clonotype was seen a few times. The genes are TRBV7-3 and TRBJ2-1, with TRBD2 as a possible D gene (5 bases). The germline V gene has CDR1 SGHTA and CDR2 FQGTGA. V gave up 4 bases and J gave up 5 bases, with 9 bases separating them. The CDR3 totals 13 residues. CDR3 nucleotide sequence: TGTGCCAGCAGCTCCCAGAGGGACAATGAGCAGTTCTTC. Translation gives CASSSQRDNEQFF.

This clonotype has more than one count but fewer than ten. V usage is TRBV29-1 and J usage is TRBJ1-5; TRBD1 agrees at 9 bases. Germline CDR1 reads SQVTM; CDR2 reads ANQGSEA. The J segment lost 7 bases and the V segment lost 6 bases, leaving 7 bases of the junction unmatched. CDR3 size: 13 residues. CDR3: CSVETGGGQPQHF. CDR3 DNA: TGCAGCGTGGAGACAGGGGGAGGACAGCCCCAGCATTTT.

This clonotype was counted ten times or more. The V call is TRBV11-3, the J call TRBJ2-1; unclear D gene. CDR3 length: 15 amino acids. Per germline, CDR1 SGHNT and CDR2 YENEEA. Trimming shortened V by 1 base and J by 4 bases, and 11 bases separated the two germline ends. The CDR3 DNA reads TGTGCCAGCAGCTTAGCGTCCGATACATACAATGAGCAGTTCTTC. Encoded protein: CASSLASDTYNEQFF. Together with reference TRBV11-3 and TRBJ2-1, the CDR3 gives the full variable domain: EAGVVQSPRYKIIEKKQPVAFWCNPISGHNTLYWYLQNLGQGPELLIRYENEEAVDDSQLPKDRFSAERLKGVDSTLKIQPAELGDSAVYLCASSLASDTYNEQFFGPGTRLTVL.

This clonotype was picked up a small number of times. J is TRBJ1-5 and V is TRBV20-1; possible D gene TRBD1, 6 bases. CDR1 DFQATT and CDR2 SNEGSKA come from the germline V gene (reference sequence). The CDR3 is 14 amino acids. Deletions cut 4 bases from V and 4 bases from J, with 14 bases between. For the CDR3, the DNA is TGCAGTGCTACCACAGGGCATCGGAATCAGCCCCAGCATTTT. It codes for CSATTGHRNQPQHF.

This clonotype was observed a few times. J is TRBJ2-7 and V is TRBV20-1, with 7 bases matching TRBD1. CDR3 length: 14 amino acids. The J segment lost 0 bases and the V segment lost 3 bases, leaving 5 bases of the junction unmatched. Germline values: CDR1 DFQATT, CDR2 SNEGSKA (reference sequence). CDR3 coding DNA: TGCAGTGCTAGCCCCGGGACAGTCTCCTACGAGCAGTACTTC. This codes for CSASPGTVSYEQYF.

This clonotype has only a few counts. This rearrangement joins TRBV5-1 to TRBJ2-3; D unclear. Germline lookup yields CDR1 SGHRS and CDR2 YFSETQ. The CDR3 is 13 amino acids. Trimming stripped 6 bases from V and 0 bases from J, with 8 bases between. CDR3 in amino acids: CASNQLSTDTQYF. The DNA for the CDR3 is TGCGCCAGCAACCAGCTGAGCACAGATACGCAGTATTTT.

The chain is built from TRBV3-1 and TRBJ1-6; TRBD1 agrees at 8 bases. The CDR3 totals 16 residues. The trim removed 0 bases at V and 7 bases at J, leaving 5 bases unmatched. CDR1 is LGHDT, CDR2 YNNKEL, per germline (reference sequence). The CDR3 here is CASSQDAGTGNSPLHF. The CDR3, as DNA: TGTGCCAGCAGCCAAGACGCGGGGACAGGAAATTCACCCCTCCACTTT.

This sequence joins TRBV2 and TRBJ2-5; 8 nucleotides agree with TRBD1. V lost 5 bases to trimming and J lost 3 bases; unmatched junction nucleotides: 5. This CDR3 spans 14 amino acids. The V gene's germline CDR1 is SNHLY and CDR2 FYNNEI. CDR3 loop: CASSSPDREETQYF. In DNA form, the CDR3 reads TGTGCCAGCAGTTCCCCGGACAGGGAAGAGACCCAGTACTTC.

The chain combines TRBV20-1 with TRBJ2-5; TRBD1 or TRBD2 may be the D gene (6 bases each). In germline, CDR1 is DFQATT, CDR2 SNEGSKA (reference sequence). Trimming left V 6 bases short and J 5 bases short, with 19 bases between. The CDR3 sequence is 14 residues long. The CDR3 loop reads CSAPVWGARETQYF. Written as DNA, the CDR3 is TGCAGTGCGCCCGTCTGGGGGGCCCGGGAGACCCAGTACTTC.

This clonotype was seen only a few times. V gene TRBV4-1 combines with J gene TRBJ1-1; D is unresolved. The CDR3 is 17 amino acids. The ends were cut back, 0 bases at V and 3 bases at J, with 17 bases in the middle. Germline-derived CDR1 and CDR2 are MGHRA and YSYEKL. Here the CDR3 reads CASSQDPPPVGDTEAFF. The CDR3 nucleotides read TGCGCCAGCAGCCAAGATCCCCCTCCCGTCGGGGACACTGAAGCTTTCTTT.

This clonotype has a handful of counts. This chain links TRBV6-5 with TRBJ1-1; D remains ambiguous. The CDR3 is 14 amino acids. Trimming pared 0 bases from V and 6 bases from J, leaving 11 bases between. Germline CDR1 and CDR2: MNHEY and SVGAGI. The CDR3 spells CASSYSRDYPEAFF. The CDR3 bases are TGTGCCAGCAGTTACTCTCGGGATTACCCTGAAGCTTTCTTT.

This clonotype came up many times. This rearrangement joins TRBV20-1 to TRBJ2-7; D may match TRBD1 or TRBD2 (5 bases each). Germline V lookup: CDR1 DFQATT, CDR2 SNEGSKA (reference sequence). The CDR3 spans 14 residues. The V end lost 5 bases, the J end lost 0 bases, and 14 bases lay between the germline ends. The CDR3 loop reads CSAPRDLSSYEQYF. CDR3 DNA: TGCAGTGCTCCCAGGGACCTTAGCTCCTACGAGCAGTACTTC.

This clonotype has a handful of counts. V usage is TRBV20-1 and J usage is TRBJ2-5, with TRBD2 identical over 7 bases. V shed 0 bases, J shed 5 bases, and the junction held 9 bases outside the gene matches. This CDR3 region has 15 residues. Germline CDR1 is DFQATT and CDR2 is SNEGSKA (reference sequence). CDR3 sequence reads: CSARDWAGVGETQYF. The DNA of the CDR3 is TGCAGTGCTAGAGATTGGGCGGGAGTTGGGGAGACCCAGTACTTC.

This clonotype was recorded at least ten times. The genes are TRBV5-1 and TRBJ2-3; D is possibly TRBD2 (6 bases). Germline lookup yields CDR1 SGHRS and CDR2 YFSETQ. CDR3 length: 15 amino acids. The germline V and J ends were trimmed by 0 bases and 2 bases, with 10 bases remaining between them. The CDR3 nucleotides are TGCGCCAGCAGCTTGGCCGGGAGCTACACAGATACGCAGTATTTT. This encodes CASSLAGSYTDTQYF.

This chain connects TRBV5-1 to TRBJ1-1, with unresolved D. The CDR3 contains 13 residues. Trimming removed 0 bases from V and 6 bases from J, with 9 bases in between. CDR1 is SGHRS, CDR2 YFSETQ, per germline. This chain's CDR3 is CASSLAGVAEAFF. For the CDR3, the DNA is TGCGCCAGCAGCTTGGCCGGTGTAGCTGAAGCTTTCTTT.

A few counts support this clonotype. This sequence joins TRBV12-3 or TRBV12-4 and TRBJ2-2; no definite D call. The CDR3 runs 13 residues. V dropped 4 bases and J dropped 6 bases, with 9 bases sitting between them. CDR3 DNA sequence: TGTGCCAGCAGTTACCGTCTCCCCGGGGAGCTGTTTTTT. Its protein product is CASSYRLPGELFF.

This clonotype was seen many times. This rearrangement joins TRBV27 to TRBJ1-6; D ambiguous. The length of the CDR3 is 14 residues. Germline V lookup: CDR1 MNHEY, CDR2 SMNVEV (reference sequence). V lost 2 bases and J 8 bases, leaving 10 bases between the germline ends. CDR3 sequence reads: CASSLQRADSPLHF. As DNA, the CDR3 is TGTGCCAGCAGTTTACAGAGGGCCGATTCACCCCTCCACTTT.

This clonotype was seen at least ten times. This rearrangement joins TRBV28 to TRBJ2-1, with TRBD2 identical over 11 bases. V gave up 2 bases and J gave up 8 bases; unmatched junction bases: 17. Germline loops: CDR1 MDHEN, CDR2 SYDVKM. The CDR3 consists of 19 residues. Written as DNA, the CDR3 is TGTGCCAGCAGTTTAGTTTCCTTAGCGGGGGGGGTGAGTGAGGATGAGCAGTTCTTC. As protein: CASSLVSLAGGVSEDEQFF.

This clonotype was counted between two and nine times. The rearrangement uses TRBV7-2 and TRBJ2-1, with 9 bases aligning to TRBD2. CDR3 size: 16 residues. The V gene's germline CDR1 is SGHTA and CDR2 FQGNSA. The junction had 12 bases not matched to a gene; V was cut back by 4 bases and J by 8 bases. CDR3: CASSSLPGLAKDEQFF. DNA for the CDR3: TGTGCCAGCAGCTCCTTACCGGGACTAGCCAAGGATGAGCAGTTCTTC.

This clonotype was counted a few times. The chain is built from TRBV4-3 and TRBJ1-6, with 8 bases that match TRBD1. The CDR3 is 15 amino acids. V was clipped by 1 base and J by 6 bases; unmatched bases: 2. Germline loops: CDR1 LGHNA, CDR2 YSLEER. The CDR3 nucleotides are TGCGCCAGCAGCCAAGTGCAGGGGGCTAATTCACCCCTCCACTTT. Translating it yields CASSQVQGANSPLHF.

The genes are TRBV21-1 and TRBJ1-5; TRBD1 is the table's D call and was not checked against the DNA. TRBV21-1 is a recognized pseudogene. This CDR3 contains 17 residues. The CDR3 nucleotides are TGTGCCAGCAGCAAAGAGATAGGGGGCGGTGGAAATCAGCCCCAGCATTTT. This gives the protein CASSKEIGGGGNQPQHF.

This clonotype showed up many times. The chain couples TRBV10-1 to TRBJ2-3; D may correspond to TRBD1 or TRBD2 (5 bases each). With 10 bases removed from V and 2 bases from J, the gap between germline ends came to 16 bases. This CDR3 is built from 14 residues. Per germline, CDR1 WNHNN and CDR2 SYGVQD (reference sequence). CDR3 in DNA: TGCGCCACTGCCCGGGACCCTACCACAGATACGCAGTATTTT. Protein product: CATARDPTTDTQYF.

This clonotype was seen many times. The rearrangement joins TRBV3-1 to TRBJ2-7, with D perhaps TRBD2 (6 bases). Trimming removed 6 bases at V and 3 bases at J, with 12 bases between. CDR3 length: 13 residues. From germline, CDR1 is LGHDT and CDR2 YNNKEL (reference sequence). For the CDR3, the DNA is TGTGCCAGCAGGAGAACGGGACTCTACGAGCAGTACTTC. It translates to CASRRTGLYEQYF.

This clonotype was seen only a few times. This sequence joins TRBV7-2 and TRBJ2-7; possibly TRBD1 for D (6 bases). The CDR3 consists of 14 residues. Germline V gene sequence: CDR1 SGHTA, CDR2 FQGNSA. Trimming shortened V by 3 bases and J by 0 bases, and 9 bases separated the two germline ends. The DNA for the CDR3 is TGTGCCAGCAGCTTGCGACAGGACTCCTACGAGCAGTACTTC. Its protein product is CASSLRQDSYEQYF. Full variable domain (remainder filled in from reference TRBV7-2 and TRBJ2-7): GAGVSQSPSNKVTEKGKDVELRCDPISGHTALYWYRQSLGQGLEFLIYFQGNSAPDKSGLPSDRFSAERTGGSVSTLTIQRTQQEDSAVYLCASSLRQDSYEQYFGPGTRLTVT.

This clonotype has at least ten counts. The V gene is TRBV6-1, the J gene TRBJ2-5, with 10 bases that match TRBD2. Per germline, CDR1 MNHNS and CDR2 SASEGT. The trim removed 5 bases at V and 2 bases at J, leaving 5 bases unmatched. The CDR3 extends over 15 amino acids. CDR3 residues: CASSPWTSGQETQYF. The CDR3 nucleotides are TGTGCCAGCAGTCCTTGGACTAGCGGACAAGAGACCCAGTACTTC.

The chain uses TRBV20-1 and TRBJ1-6; TRBD1 matches 8 bases. In germline, CDR1 is DFQATT, CDR2 SNEGSKA (reference sequence). The CDR3 runs 15 residues. The V and J ends lost 3 bases and 5 bases, in that order; junction bases with no gene match: 6. CDR3 loop: CSARGGQADNSPLHF. In DNA, the CDR3 is TGCAGTGCTAGGGGGGGACAGGCCGATAATTCACCCCTCCACTTT.

The chain joins TRBV6-1 to TRBJ2-1; 10 nucleotides align to TRBD2. CDR3 length: 17 amino acids. From germline, CDR1 is MNHNS and CDR2 SASEGT. V trimming: 1 base; J trimming: 8 bases; junction bases outside the gene matches: 11. The CDR3 coding sequence is TGTGCCAGCAGTGAAGGGATTTCAGCGGGAGGGCCTGATGAGCAGTTCTTC. It is translated as CASSEGISAGGPDEQFF.

The chain uses TRBV29-1 and TRBJ2-5; D might be TRBD1 (6 bases). The germline V and J ends were trimmed by 3 bases and 1 base, with 6 bases remaining between them. Germline CDR1 SQVTM, CDR2 ANQGSEA. There are 12 residues in the CDR3. Written as DNA, the CDR3 is TGCAGCGTTGAGGGGGCCCAAGAGACCCAGTACTTC. This codes for CSVEGAQETQYF.